The entry below gives a single T cell receptor (beta chain) sequence along with its context. Its binding antigen is unknown. It has no much larger one-base neighbor in the sample; base qualities were not kept. This sample was included in a study of blood T cells in healthy people across ages (dated by TCRdb to the mid-2010s). Broadly, across the study: Template switching captured roughly one uniquely barcoded TCR beta cDNA molecule per two T cells in model experiments. To avoid experimental bias, donors of different ages were distributed randomly across sequencing lanes. For two donors (one aged 18 to 29 and one aged 80 or older), the study analyzed two additional independent replicas of 1 million unique cDNA reads from the same blood draw. The study measured age-related changes in TCR beta repertoire diversity using deep sequencing normalized with unique cDNA molecular identifiers. The donors were divided into four age groups: young (average about 16 years), middle-aged (approximately 42), aged (roughly 66) and long-lived (roughly 86).

Overall study results and their limits: Compared with the aged group, the long-lived group had more naive CD4+ T cells, fewer expanded clones and increased TCR diversity, a pattern suggesting age selection. Because profiling used bulk unsorted PBMCs, naive and antigen-experienced compartments could not be compared conclusively. A strong correlation was found between observed TCR beta diversity and the percentage of naive T cells measured by flow cytometry. As age increased, observed TCR beta diversity per million T cells dropped in a roughly linear way, and a significant reduction was already evident by age roughly 40. Because the CMV infection status of the donors was unknown, age-related changes in expanded clonotypes may potentially have been confounded. Total diversity estimates from one million sequenced T cells were considered lower bounds and underestimates.

Libraries were constructed by 5' RACE. The sequencer was an Illumina HiSeq 2500. The second PCR ran for roughly 7 to 11 cycles and used a J-beta primer mix along with a sample-barcoded 5' primer. Each TCR beta cDNA molecule received a unique molecular identifier from a template-switch 5' adaptor carrying 12 random nucleotides. Each sample yielded at least 3 million CDR3-containing paired-end reads. First-strand cDNA synthesis was performed from all RNA using the Mint cDNA synthesis kit, with priming by a TRBC-specific oligonucleotide. Following uracil-DNA glycosylase treatment, all cDNA underwent a first 18-cycle PCR with the universal primers M1SS and BC2_uni_R. In the authors' own workflow: For normalization, 1 million high-quality reads were randomly selected from each sample, with every read carrying a distinct molecular identifier. Reads sharing molecular identifiers were discarded rather than binned into consensus sequences. MiTCR, with a Q25 quality threshold and the strictest error-elimination algorithm, was used for CDR3 identification, clonotype clustering and error correction. A nonparametric unseen species model using Euler transformation provided a lower-bound estimate of total TCR beta diversity. In-frame beta chains were kept once TCRdb had trimmed the public reads at Q25 with fastp and called clones with MiXCR. Each entry is one CDR3 protein sequence, shown with its most common DNA and genes. The V and J calls reflect TCRdb's pipeline rather than the authors' work. In this sample the table shows fewer than 1.5 million distinct CDR3 sequences, about 43% of which occur a single time. The top ten constitute less than 8% of the sample.

Systemically healthy Caucasian individuals from Russia, some 36 in total and aged roughly 6 to 95 years, were included as donors. Each donor gave ten milliliters of peripheral blood, collected into EDTA-treated Vacutainer tubes. Ficoll-Paque density-gradient centrifugation was used to isolate PBMCs, with at least 6.5 million per sample. Total RNA was extracted from PBMCs with Trizol reagent, with at least 6 micrograms obtained per sample. Naive CD45RAhigh/CD27high T cell percentages were measured by flow cytometry on a PBMC aliquot from every donor. The V and J ends are trimmed by 0 bases and 4 bases, leaving 12 bases between them. The cysteine opens and the phenylalanine closes a CDR3 of 15 amino acids. This entry keeps only the CDR3 DNA: 45 bases, framed from base 1. CDR1 and CDR2, per the germline V gene (reference sequence), are DFQATT and SNEGSKA.

Sequencing was carried out using blood. The chain is encoded by TRBV20-1 joined to TRBJ1-4; the D gene is perhaps TRBD1, from 5 matching bases. This clonotype was obtained from a woman aged 18-29 years in good health. The nucleotide sequence is given as TGCAGTGCTAGAGATGCCCGGACAATTAATGAAAAACTGTTTTTT. It specifies CSARDARTINEKLFF.